These T cell receptor beta chains were read from a single sample in a study of blood T cell repertoires in COVID-19. Generated by immunoSEQ multiplex PCR, the TCRdb table keeps only in-frame clones and is missing some. The sample consists of about 180,000 clones, roughly 80% of them appearing once. The sequenced material came from peripheral blood. These receptors originate from a man between 18 and 29 years old with active or convalescent COVID-19. CDR3s include the opening cysteine and the closing phenylalanine or tryptophan. The D gene is left open where the match is weak. The listing skips clone size in some rows; elsewhere it reads once, few, many or a size class.

>-|TRBV6-6|-|TRBJ1-4
CASSPKPGGSITNEKLFF
TGTGCCAGCAGTCCAAAACCGGGAGGCTCGATAACTAATGAAAAACTGTTTTTT
>-|TRBV5-4|-|TRBJ2-7
CASSLPPSYEQYF
TGTGCCAGCAGTTTGCCTCCCTCCTACGAGCAGTACTTC
>TRBD1|TRBV6-5|-|TRBJ1-6
CASLDRVEDSPLHF
TGTGCCAGCCTAGACAGGGTAGAGGATTCACCCCTCCACTTT
>TRBD2|TRBV3-1/TRBV3-2|-|TRBJ2-7
CASSQSTSGVREQYF
TGTGCCAGCAGCCAGAGTACTAGCGGGGTCAGGGAGCAGTACTTC
>-|TRBV9|-|TRBJ2-3
CASSPRSRASTDTQYF
TGTGCCAGCAGCCCACGCTCGAGAGCTAGCACAGATACGCAGTATTTT
>-|TRBV6-5|-|TRBJ1-4
CASVGDATNEKLFF
TGTGCCAGCGTAGGAGATGCAACTAATGAAAAACTGTTTTTT
>-|TRBV5-8|-|TRBJ1-3
CASSLIRSSGNTIYF
TGTGCCAGCAGCTTGATCAGAAGCTCTGGAAACACCATATATTTT
>TRBD2|TRBV5-1|-|TRBJ2-1
CASSLDSGAFFSEQFF
TGCGCCAGCAGCTTGGATAGCGGGGCTTTTTTTAGTGAGCAGTTCTTC
>TRBD2|TRBV3-1/TRBV3-2|-|TRBJ2-1
CASVLSSGGAHEQFF
TGTGCCAGCGTATTATCTAGCGGGGGGGCACACGAGCAGTTCTTC
>-|TRBV19|few|TRBJ1-5
CASSLGTTSNQPQHF
TGTGCCAGTAGTTTAGGGACAACAAGTAATCAGCCCCAGCATTTT
>TRBD1|TRBV18|-|TRBJ1-2
CASSGDSNYGYTF
TGTGCCAGCTCAGGGGACAGTAACTATGGCTACACCTTC
>-|TRBV5-1|-|TRBJ2-1
CASSLYSLNEQFF
TGCGCCAGCAGCTTGTACTCGTTGAATGAGCAGTTCTTC
>-|TRBV19|-|TRBJ1-2
CASSISGDGYTF
TGTGCCAGTAGTATATCGGGGGATGGCTACACCTTC
>TRBD2|TRBV27|few|TRBJ2-1
CASSLIKSTSGGHKNNEQFF
TGTGCCAGCAGTTTAATCAAAAGTACTAGCGGGGGGCATAAAAACAATGAGCAGTTCTTC
>-|TRBV19|-|TRBJ1-5
CASSIISGNQPQHF
TGTGCCAGTAGTATAATTAGTGGTAATCAGCCCCAGCATTTT
>-|TRBV15|-|TRBJ2-3
CATSIAAGWGTDTQYF
TGTGCCACCAGCATTGCGGCGGGATGGGGGACAGATACGCAGTATTTT
>-|TRBV4-1|-|TRBJ2-7
CASSITRNSYEQYF
TGCGCCAGCAGCATCACAAGAAACTCCTACGAGCAGTACTTC
>TRBD2|TRBV4-1|-|TRBJ2-3
CASSRRLAGVLSDTQYF
TGCGCCAGCAGCCGACGACTAGCGGGAGTTCTCTCAGATACGCAGTATTTT
>TRBD1|TRBV28|-|TRBJ2-7
CATIERTGGEQYF
TGTGCCACAATAGAAAGGACAGGGGGCGAGCAGTACTTC
>-|TRBV5-1|few|TRBJ2-5
CASSPEGETQYF
TGCGCCAGCAGCCCGGAGGGGGAGACCCAGTACTTC
>-|TRBV10-3|-|TRBJ2-1
CAISERDKTLYNEQFF
TGTGCCATCAGTGAACGGGACAAAACGTTGTACAATGAGCAGTTCTTC
>-|TRBV10-1|-|TRBJ2-5
CASSESRVSTQETQYF
TGCGCCAGCAGTGAGTCCAGGGTCAGTACTCAAGAGACCCAGTACTTC
>-|TRBV19|few|TRBJ2-5
CASSMGETQYF
TGTGCCAGTAGTATGGGCGAGACCCAGTACTTC
>TRBD1|TRBV6-5|-|TRBJ2-5
CASRMGTGYQETQYF
TGTGCCAGCCGGATGGGGACAGGGTACCAAGAGACCCAGTACTTC